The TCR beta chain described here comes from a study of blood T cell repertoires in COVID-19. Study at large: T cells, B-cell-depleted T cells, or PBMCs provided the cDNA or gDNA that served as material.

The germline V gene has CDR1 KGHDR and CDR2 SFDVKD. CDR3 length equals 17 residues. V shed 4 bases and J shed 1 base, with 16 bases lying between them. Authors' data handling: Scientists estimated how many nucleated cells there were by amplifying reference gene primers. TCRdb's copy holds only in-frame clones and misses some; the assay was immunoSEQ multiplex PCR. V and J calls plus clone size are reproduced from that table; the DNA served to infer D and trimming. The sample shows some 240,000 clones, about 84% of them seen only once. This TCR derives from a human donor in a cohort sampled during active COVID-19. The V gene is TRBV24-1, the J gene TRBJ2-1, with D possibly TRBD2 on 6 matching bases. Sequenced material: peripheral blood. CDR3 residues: CATSEDEDYLSYNEQFF. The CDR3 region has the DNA TGTGCCACCAGTGAGGACGAGGACTATCTTTCCTACAATGAGCAGTTCTTC.